A single sample gave rise to the 29 T cell receptor beta chains below, sequenced in a study of ipilimumab plus nivolumab after autologous stem cell transplantation. Assay: immunoSEQ multiplex PCR; the TCRdb copy retains only in-frame clones and omits some. This table holds 77,000 or so clones, about 83% found once. Sequenced here: PBMCs, sampled in a trial of ipilimumab plus nivolumab as post-transplant consolidation. These receptors were taken from a male donor with diffuse large B-cell lymphoma.

This clone has a single count. The chain couples TRBV7-2 to TRBJ1-5; no definite D call. V shed 5 bases and J shed 9 bases, with 14 bases lying between them. The CDR3 is 13 amino acids. CDR1 SGHTA and CDR2 FQGNSA come from the germline V gene. CDR3 bases: TGTGCCAGCAGCCCCGGCCCAGACTGGCCCCAGCATTTT. Its protein product is CASSPGPDWPQHF.

The V and J genes are TRBV25-1 and TRBJ1-1, with D possibly matching TRBD1 (6 bases). Germline V CDR1 and CDR2: MGHDK, SYGVNS. The length of the CDR3 is 13 residues. Deletions cut 6 bases from V and 1 base from J, with 9 bases between. In nucleotides, the CDR3 is TGTGCCAGCAGGAGGGGGGCGAACACTGAAGCTTTCTTT. Amino acids: CASRRGANTEAFF. Looking up the rest from reference TRBV25-1 and TRBJ1-1 gives the full variable domain: EADIYQTPRYLVIGTGKKITLECSQTMGHDKMYWYQQDPGMELHLIHYSYGVNSTEKGDLSSESTVSRIRTEHFPLTLESARPSHTSQYLCASRRGANTEAFFGQGTRLTVV.

V is TRBV27 and J is TRBJ2-7; D is uncertain. The germline V and J ends were trimmed by 6 bases and 5 bases, with 14 bases remaining between them. In germline, CDR1 is MNHEY, CDR2 SMNVEV (reference sequence). This CDR3 has 13 residues. CDR3 DNA sequence: TGTGCCAGCAGCTCTCTAATCGAACACGAGCAGTACTTC. Its translation is CASSSLIEHEQYF.

The chain employs TRBV28 and TRBJ1-2; 8 bases match TRBD1. This CDR3 region has 16 residues. V lost 1 base, J lost 6 bases, and 10 bases stayed unmatched. CDR1 is MDHEN, CDR2 SYDVKM, per germline. The CDR3 bases are TGTGCCAGCAGTTTATACCGGGACAGGTTTGAGGATGGCTACACCTTC. It specifies CASSLYRDRFEDGYTF.

The rearrangement joins TRBV30 to TRBJ2-5; D is unclear. The CDR3 totals 13 residues. V lost 8 bases to trimming and J lost 3 bases, with 16 bases between them. The germline V gene encodes CDR1 GTSNPN and CDR2 SVGIG (reference sequence). The CDR3 region is CAGEDLREETQYF. CDR3 sequence (DNA): TGTGCCGGAGAGGATCTTCGGGAAGAGACCCAGTACTTC.

The rearrangement uses TRBV15 and TRBJ1-1, with D possibly TRBD1 on 5 matching bases. Germline CDR1 LNHNV, CDR2 YYDKDF (reference sequence). The V gene lost 1 base and the J gene lost 0 bases, with 9 bases spanning the gap. The CDR3 sequence is 15 residues long. The CDR3 DNA is TGTGCCACCAGCAGAGGGGGCGCAATGAACACTGAAGCTTTCTTT. Its translation: CATSRGGAMNTEAFF.

The V call is TRBV7-9, the J call TRBJ2-7; 11 nucleotides align to TRBD2. Looked up from germline, CDR1 is SEHNR and CDR2 is FQNEAQ (reference sequence). The CDR3 covers 15 residues. Germline trimming cut 5 bases from V and 6 bases from J; bases unmatched to any gene: 9. CDR3 in amino acids: CASSLLAGGSFEQYF. The CDR3 DNA is TGTGCCAGCAGCCTGCTAGCGGGGGGTAGTTTCGAGCAGTACTTC.

This clone was observed a few times. The chain combines TRBV7-8 with TRBJ2-5, with 10 bases aligning to TRBD2. The CDR3 loop spans 18 amino acids. Germline assignment: CDR1 SGHVS and CDR2 FQNEAQ. V was pared by 5 bases and J by 2 bases, with 14 bases of the junction left unmatched. The CDR3, as DNA: TGTGCCAGCAGCGAACCGCTGTCTAGCGGGGGTACTCAAGAGACCCAGTACTTC. Translated, it gives CASSEPLSSGGTQETQYF.

This sequence joins TRBV7-3 and TRBJ1-1; no clear D. V shed 5 bases and J shed 3 bases, with 13 bases lying between them. CDR1 SGHTA and CDR2 FQGTGA come from the germline V gene. The CDR3 is made up of 14 amino acids. For the CDR3, the DNA is TGTGCCAGCAGCCCAGGACCAGCCCACACTGAAGCTTTCTTT. It is translated as CASSPGPAHTEAFF.

The chain recombines TRBV15 with TRBJ1-2; unclear D gene. CDR1 is LNHNV and CDR2 is YYDKDF in the germline V gene (reference sequence). The CDR3 extends over 13 amino acids. V lost 0 bases to trimming and J lost 6 bases, with 8 bases between them. The CDR3 DNA follows: TGTGCCACCAGCAGAGATTCTGCTAATGGCTACACCTTC. Residues: CATSRDSANGYTF.

This clone was counted a few times. The genes are TRBV7-9 and TRBJ1-2; TRBD1 aligns across 8 bases. With 2 bases clipped from V and 7 bases from J, the junction kept 3 bases outside the gene matches. Germline-derived CDR1 and CDR2 are SEHNR and FQNEAQ (reference sequence). The CDR3 is 13 amino acids. The CDR3 DNA follows: TGTGCCAGCAGCTTATCAGGGGGCTCTGGCTACACCTTC. Translated, it gives CASSLSGGSGYTF. Looking up the rest from reference TRBV7-9 and TRBJ1-2 gives the full variable domain: DTGVSQNPRHKITKRGQNVTFRCDPISEHNRLYWYRQTLGQGPEFLTYFQNEAQLEKSRLLSDRFSAERPKGSFSTLEIQRTEQGDSAMYLCASSLSGGSGYTFGSGTRLTVV.

The genes are TRBV7-2 and TRBJ2-5, with D perhaps matching TRBD1 (6 bases). There are 15 residues in the CDR3. Trimming took off 5 bases at V and 1 base at J, with 14 bases between the two ends. CDR1 is SGHTA, CDR2 FQGNSA, per germline. The CDR3: CASSTDRSVQETQYF. The CDR3 nucleotides are TGTGCCAGCAGCACCGACAGGAGTGTCCAAGAGACCCAGTACTTC.

In its sample, this clone was seen a few times. The chain carries TRBV29-1 and TRBJ1-4; unclear D gene. In germline, CDR1 is SQVTM, CDR2 ANQGSEA. The CDR3 spans 12 residues. V lost 6 bases to trimming and J lost 1 base, with 6 bases between them. The CDR3 loop is CSVEKTNEKLFF. CDR3 nucleotides: TGCAGCGTGGAGAAAACTAATGAAAAACTGTTTTTT. The entire variable domain, with the rest obtained from reference TRBV29-1 and TRBJ1-4, is as follows: SAVISQKPSRDICQRGTSLTIQCQVDSQVTMMFWYRQQPGQSLTLIATANQGSEATYESGFVIDKFPISRPNLTFSTLTVSNMSPEDSSIYLCSVEKTNEKLFFGSGTQLSVL.

V gene TRBV6-5 combines with J gene TRBJ2-3; D remains unclear. The V and J ends lost 6 bases and 2 bases respectively, with 12 bases between them. The germline CDR1 and CDR2 sequences are MNHEY and SVGAGI. The CDR3 runs 14 residues. For the CDR3, the DNA is TGTGCCAGCAGCCCGTTCAAGGACACAGATACGCAGTATTTT. Its protein is CASSPFKDTDTQYF.

This clone appeared a single time. The chain has TRBV7-3 and TRBJ2-3; 7 bases are shared with TRBD2. Per the germline V gene, CDR1 is SGHTA and CDR2 is FQGTGA. This CDR3 contains 14 residues. The ends lost 0 bases at V and 4 bases at J; junction bases unmatched: 1. CDR3 bases: TGTGCCAGCAGCTTAACGGCGGGGGCAGATACGCAGTATTTT. Translated: CASSLTAGADTQYF.

This clone came up a few times. CDR3 protein: CASTPRRQGQNTEAFF. The CDR3 DNA reads as TGTGCCAGCACCCCTCGCAGGCAGGGACAGAACACTGAAGCTTTCTTT. This chain connects TRBV2 to TRBJ1-1, with a tentative D call TRBD1 (6 bases). CDR1 is SNHLY, CDR2 FYNNEI, per germline. Trimming took off 7 bases at V and 1 base at J, with 19 bases between the two ends. This CDR3 is 16 amino acids long.

The sample holds one count of this clone. The chain couples TRBV4-1 to TRBJ1-1; TRBD1 matches 8 bases. The CDR3 spans 18 residues. Germline lookup yields CDR1 MGHRA and CDR2 YSYEKL. V dropped 4 bases and J dropped 6; count of bases not matched to a gene: 19. The CDR3 region is CASSRGQGRWGRKSEAFF. Here the CDR3 DNA reads TGCGCCAGCAGCCGCGGACAGGGCCGGTGGGGCAGGAAATCTGAAGCTTTCTTT.

The chain combines TRBV2 with TRBJ2-1; tentatively, D is TRBD2 (5 bases). CDR3 size: 15 residues. CDR1 and CDR2 from the germline V gene are SNHLY and FYNNEI. The V end lost 6 bases, the J end lost 2 bases, and 14 bases lay between the germline ends. DNA for the CDR3: TGTGCCAGCAGCCCCCCCGGACTCACCTACAATGAGCAGTTCTTC. Its translation: CASSPPGLTYNEQFF.

The J gene is TRBJ2-1, the V gene TRBV19; possibly TRBD2 for D (6 bases). The CDR3 has 15 amino acids. V was cut by 6 bases and J by 4 bases, with 16 bases left in between. Germline CDR1 is LNHDA and CDR2 is SQIVND (reference sequence). The CDR3 reads CASRDSGAIYNEQFF. The CDR3 nucleotides are TGTGCCAGTAGAGATAGCGGAGCTATTTACAATGAGCAGTTCTTC.

This clone appeared a few times. J is TRBJ1-6 and V is TRBV30; D may be TRBD1 (5 bases). Trimming took 3 bases from V and 8 from J, leaving 8 bases between them. Germline V lookup: CDR1 GTSNPN, CDR2 SVGIG (reference sequence). This CDR3 has 12 residues. In DNA form, the CDR3 reads TGTGCCTGGAGGCAGGGTGATTCACCCCTCCACTTT. Its protein product is CAWRQGDSPLHF.

This sequence joins TRBV4-1 and TRBJ2-1; possible D gene TRBD2, 7 bases. Germline V gene data show CDR1 as MGHRA and CDR2 as YSYEKL. The CDR3 covers 16 residues. The germline V and J ends were trimmed by 4 bases and 7 bases, with 20 bases remaining between them. The CDR3, as DNA: TGCGCCAGCAGCCCCACCTCCCGGGGGGACATTAATGAGCAGTTCTTC. Its translation: CASSPTSRGDINEQFF.

This clone has just a few counts. The genes are TRBV4-1 and TRBJ1-5; D perhaps matches TRBD1 (5 bases). The V end lost 0 bases, the J end lost 6 bases, and 12 bases lay between the germline ends. The CDR3 is made up of 15 amino acids. Germline V CDR1 and CDR2: MGHRA, YSYEKL. CDR3 region: CASSQEHSTGQPQHF. The DNA for the CDR3 is TGCGCCAGCAGCCAAGAGCACAGCACAGGTCAGCCCCAGCATTTT.

V usage is TRBV19 and J usage is TRBJ1-3; 9 nucleotides line up with TRBD1. The CDR3 runs to 17 residues. The germline V gene encodes CDR1 LNHDA and CDR2 SQIVND (reference sequence). V dropped 3 bases and J dropped 2; count of bases not matched to a gene: 8. In DNA, the CDR3 is TGTGCCAGTAGTATCCGATCTCGACAGGGGGCTGGAAACACCATATATTTT. It specifies CASSIRSRQGAGNTIYF.

The chain's CDR3 is CASSESRGQAEQYF. For the CDR3, the DNA is TGCGCCAGCAGTGAGTCCCGGGGGCAGGCCGAGCAGTACTTC. This sequence joins TRBV10-1 and TRBJ2-7; D is perhaps TRBD1 or TRBD2 (6 bases each). Between the trimmed V and J ends, which lost 0 bases and 6 bases, there was a span of 12 bases. The CDR3 length is 14 residues. Germline CDR1 is WNHNN and CDR2 is SYGVQD (reference sequence).

The rearrangement links TRBV12-5 to TRBJ2-7; 13 bases are shared with TRBD2. The J segment lost 6 bases and the V segment lost 6 bases, leaving 8 bases of the junction unmatched. CDR3 length equals 15 residues. Per germline, CDR1 LGHNT and CDR2 FRNRAP. The CDR3 spells CASGRGTSGEREQYF. The CDR3 DNA reads TGTGCTAGTGGACGAGGGACTAGCGGGGAGCGCGAGCAGTACTTC.

In this sample, this clone turned up once. The chain employs TRBV28 and TRBJ1-3; a possible D gene is TRBD1 (5 bases). This CDR3 contains 14 residues. V shed 4 bases and J shed 4 bases, with 11 bases lying between them. Germline loops: CDR1 MDHEN, CDR2 SYDVKM. The CDR3 nucleotides are TGTGCCAGCAGTTCCCTGGGGGTCGGAAACACCATATATTTT. It is translated as CASSSLGVGNTIYF.

V and J are TRBV9 and TRBJ1-6; tentatively, D is TRBD1 (5 bases). This CDR3 is built from 13 residues. Deletions cut 4 bases from V and 8 bases from J, with 10 bases between. Germline CDR1 reads SGDLS; CDR2 reads YYNGEE. CDR3 region: CASSLRDHSPLHF. The CDR3 nucleotides are TGTGCCAGCAGCTTGAGGGACCATTCACCCCTCCACTTT.

V is TRBV7-9 and J is TRBJ1-3, with D possibly matching TRBD1 (6 bases). Germline assignment: CDR1 SEHNR and CDR2 FQNEAQ (reference sequence). This CDR3 spans 14 amino acids. V was trimmed by 3 bases and J by 2 bases, leaving 8 bases between them. CDR3 region: CASSFTGTGNTIYF. The DNA for the CDR3 is TGTGCCAGCAGCTTTACAGGGACTGGAAACACCATATATTTT.

The chain combines TRBV6-5 with TRBJ2-2; TRBD2 matches 8 bases. The CDR3 totals 16 residues. Germline CDR1 is MNHEY and CDR2 is SVGAGI. Germline trimming cut 3 bases from V and 7 bases from J; bases unmatched to any gene: 10. As DNA, the CDR3 is TGTGCCAGCAGTTATCTCCGGGGGGGGGCGGACGGGGAGCTGTTTTTT. Its translation: CASSYLRGGADGELFF.